This entry lists 24 T cell receptor beta chains sequenced from one sample in a study of breast tumors, draining lymph nodes, adjacent tissues. The lymph nodes were axillary draining lymph nodes from breast cancer patients. One entry per CDR3 protein results from TCRdb running MiXCR on the multiplex PCR reads. The sample lists 130,000 or so distinct CDR3 sequences; over 20% were seen once. Material: axillary lymph node tissue. Receptors were obtained from a female donor with breast cancer. Some clones in this sample may be carry-over from other donors' samples.

The J gene is TRBJ2-2, the V gene TRBV6-1; 7 nucleotides match TRBD2. CDR1 and CDR2 from the germline V gene are MNHNS and SASEGT. This CDR3 has 17 amino acids. The J segment lost 3 bases and the V segment lost 2 bases, leaving 9 bases of the junction unmatched. CDR3 sequence reads: CASSEQWREWDTGELFF. CDR3 nucleotide sequence: TGTGCCAGCAGTGAACAGTGGCGGGAGTGGGACACCGGGGAGCTGTTTTTT.

A word on this clonotype: A much bigger clone sits one base away, suggesting this may be a read error. This chain connects TRBV29-1 to TRBJ2-1; tentative D call: TRBD2 (6 bases). Looked up from germline, CDR1 is SQVTM and CDR2 is ANQGSEA. The CDR3 totals 11 residues. Trimming stripped 7 bases from V and 9 bases from J, with 13 bases between. The CDR3 coding sequence is TGCAGCGGGGGGAGGAGAGGTGAGCAGTTCTTC. It specifies CSGGRRGEQFF.

This clonotype was seen ten or more times. V is TRBV19 and J is TRBJ2-2, with D perhaps TRBD2 (5 bases). The CDR3 has 14 residues. V shed 0 bases and J shed 4 bases, with 6 bases lying between them. The germline V gene encodes CDR1 LNHDA and CDR2 SQIVND (reference sequence). CDR3 protein: CASSIDRGTGELFF. The CDR3 DNA reads TGTGCCAGTAGTATAGATCGGGGCACCGGGGAGCTGTTTTTT. The whole variable domain, remainder taken from reference TRBV19 and TRBJ2-2, is DGGITQSPKYLFRKEGQNVTLSCEQNLNHDAMYWYRQDPGQGLRLIYYSQIVNDFQKGDIAEGYSVSREKKESFPLTVTSAQKNPTAFYLCASSIDRGTGELFFGEGSRLTVL.

The sample holds many counts of this clonotype. The chain couples TRBV13 to TRBJ2-1, with 7 bases lining up with TRBD2. The germline CDR1 and CDR2 sequences are PRHDT and FYEKMQ (reference sequence). The CDR3 runs 14 residues. The V and J ends lost 5 bases and 7 bases, in that order; junction bases with no gene match: 8. CDR3 nucleotides: TGTGCCAGCAGCGCGGGAGCGGATCGTAATGAGCAGTTCTTC. This encodes CASSAGADRNEQFF.

Remarks on this clonotype: A clone one base away is much larger, so this may be a read error. The J gene is TRBJ2-6, the V gene TRBV2; D is possibly TRBD2 (6 bases). The CDR3 is 18 residues long. Trimming took off 2 bases at V and 3 bases at J, with 17 bases between the two ends. Germline V CDR1 and CDR2: SNHLY, FYNNEI. The CDR3 region has the DNA TGTGCCAGCAGTGAATTTCCTTTGGGGGACTTTGGGGCCAACGTCCTGACTTTC. Translated, it gives CASSEFPLGDFGANVLTF.

This clonotype was recorded at least ten times. V gene TRBV19 combines with J gene TRBJ1-4, with D uncertain. The CDR3 spans 16 residues. V lost 5 bases to trimming and J lost 4 bases, with 17 bases between them. CDR1 and CDR2 (germline): LNHDA, SQIVND (reference sequence). The chain's CDR3 is CASSPRAQVRNEKLFF. The CDR3, as DNA: TGTGCCAGTAGTCCCCGGGCGCAGGTTCGTAATGAAAAACTGTTTTTT. Looking up the rest from reference TRBV19 and TRBJ1-4 gives the full variable domain: DGGITQSPKYLFRKEGQNVTLSCEQNLNHDAMYWYRQDPGQGLRLIYYSQIVNDFQKGDIAEGYSVSREKKESFPLTVTSAQKNPTAFYLCASSPRAQVRNEKLFFGSGTQLSVL.

The chain combines TRBV12-3 or TRBV12-4 with TRBJ2-2, with 7 nucleotides matching TRBD1. Germline trimming cut 6 bases from V and 0 bases from J; bases unmatched to any gene: 10. The CDR3 has 17 residues. The CDR3 loop is CASRGMTGTSNTGELFF. The CDR3 DNA is TGTGCCAGCAGGGGAATGACAGGGACGTCGAACACCGGGGAGCTGTTTTTT.

Worth noting for this clonotype: With a much larger clone just one base away, this may be a read error. This chain uses TRBV7-9 with TRBJ2-1, with TRBD2 matching over 14 bases. The CDR3 consists of 19 residues. Per the germline V gene, CDR1 is SEHNR and CDR2 is FQNEAQ (reference sequence). The CDR3: CASSLVGTSGSPYRNGQFF. The CDR3 nucleotides are TGTGCCAGCAGCTTAGTTGGGACTAGCGGGAGCCCCTACCGCAATGGGCAGTTCTTC.

This clonotype was observed many times. The chain carries TRBV9 and TRBJ2-5; maybe TRBD1 (6 bases). V was pared by 4 bases and J by 5 bases, with 18 bases between. The CDR3 spans 15 residues. In germline, CDR1 is SGDLS, CDR2 YYNGEE. CDR3 protein: CASSLVPGGGETQYF. DNA of the CDR3: TGTGCCAGCAGCCTTGTCCCTGGGGGCGGTGAGACCCAGTACTTC.

This clonotype has ten or more counts. The chain recombines TRBV5-4 with TRBJ1-3; unclear D gene. This CDR3 is 16 amino acids long. The V end lost 1 base, the J end lost 0 bases, and 11 bases lay between the germline ends. Per the germline V gene, CDR1 is SGHNT and CDR2 is YYREEE (reference sequence). CDR3 bases: TGTGCCAGCAGCTTGCCCGGCACCAACTCTGGAAACACCATATATTTT. Translation: CASSLPGTNSGNTIYF.

The table lists this clonotype with many counts. The chain uses TRBV13 and TRBJ2-7; unclear D gene. The CDR3 is 14 residues long. Trimming shortened V by 5 bases and J by 2 bases, and 13 bases separated the two germline ends. Germline CDR1 PRHDT, CDR2 FYEKMQ (reference sequence). DNA of the CDR3: TGTGCCAGCAGCCGCCAGGTAGTTACCTACGAGCAGTACTTC. Translating gives CASSRQVVTYEQYF.

The table lists this clonotype with many counts. The gene calls are TRBV20-1 and TRBJ2-7; TRBD2 aligns across 7 bases. The CDR3 has 17 residues. Per germline, CDR1 DFQATT and CDR2 SNEGSKA (reference sequence). V shed 0 bases, J shed 0 bases, and the junction held 11 bases outside the gene matches. The CDR3: CSARDGSGGPHSYEQYF. In nucleotides, the CDR3 is TGCAGTGCTAGAGATGGGTCGGGGGGACCACACTCCTACGAGCAGTACTTC.

The V gene is TRBV4-2, the J gene TRBJ2-3; 9 bases fit TRBD2. The J segment lost 2 bases and the V segment lost 4 bases, leaving 7 bases of the junction unmatched. Looked up from germline, CDR1 is LGHNA and CDR2 is YNFKEQ. The CDR3 has 16 residues. DNA for the CDR3: TGTGCCAGCAGCCTGCGGCCTAGCGGGGTCACAGATACGCAGTATTTT. Protein sequence: CASSLRPSGVTDTQYF.

At least ten counts were recorded for this clonotype. The chain combines TRBV19 with TRBJ2-1; D is unresolved. The CDR3 consists of 13 residues. Germline loops: CDR1 LNHDA, CDR2 SQIVND (reference sequence). The V end was cut by 3 bases, the J end by 2 bases, with 5 bases between. The CDR3 protein is CASSIPPYNEQFF. The DNA of the CDR3 is TGTGCCAGTAGTATTCCCCCCTACAATGAGCAGTTCTTC. Looking up the rest from reference TRBV19 and TRBJ2-1 gives the full variable domain: DGGITQSPKYLFRKEGQNVTLSCEQNLNHDAMYWYRQDPGQGLRLIYYSQIVNDFQKGDIAEGYSVSREKKESFPLTVTSAQKNPTAFYLCASSIPPYNEQFFGPGTRLTVL.

The sample holds many counts of this clonotype. The chain has TRBV20-1 and TRBJ1-5; no clear D. V was trimmed by 3 bases and J by 2 bases, leaving 11 bases between them. This CDR3 region has 14 residues. CDR1 DFQATT and CDR2 SNEGSKA come from the germline V gene (reference sequence). As DNA, the CDR3 is TGCAGTGCTAGGGCTGGGTTGGGCAATCAGCCCCAGCATTTT. Protein: CSARAGLGNQPQHF.

As concerns this clonotype: A read error may explain this, as a much larger clone is one base away. The chain recombines TRBV7-9 with TRBJ1-5; maybe TRBD1 (6 bases). CDR3 length: 14 residues. The germline gives CDR1 SEHNR, CDR2 FQNEAQ (reference sequence). Trimming removed 3 bases from V and 6 bases from J, with 12 bases in between. This CDR3 reads CASSFDRRIQPQHF. CDR3 DNA sequence: TGTGCCAGCAGCTTCGACAGGAGGATTCAGCCCCAGCATTTT.

This clonotype came up many times. CDR3 amino acids: CASSPGRIPYEQYF. For the CDR3, the DNA is TGTGCCAGCTCACCGGGACGCATCCCCTACGAGCAGTACTTC. The chain links TRBV18 to TRBJ2-7; D is perhaps TRBD1 or TRBD2 (5 bases each). The CDR3 contains 14 residues. The V gene lost 3 bases and the J gene lost 2 bases, with 11 bases spanning the gap. Looked up from germline, CDR1 is KGHSH and CDR2 is LQKENI.

This clonotype was detected ten times or more. The rearrangement links TRBV28 to TRBJ2-7, with D maybe TRBD2 (6 bases). The CDR3 runs 14 residues. V lost 7 bases, J lost 0 bases, and 13 bases lay in between. CDR1 and CDR2 (germline): MDHEN, SYDVKM. The DNA of the CDR3 is TGTGCCAGCACCCCCGGGGGTAGCTCCTACGAGCAGTACTTC. This codes for CASTPGGSSYEQYF. Drawing the rest from reference TRBV28 and TRBJ2-7, the complete variable domain is DVKVTQSSRYLVKRTGEKVFLECVQDMDHENMFWYRQDPGLGLRLIYFSYDVKMKEKGDIPEGYSVSREKKERFSLILESASTNQTSMYLCASTPGGSSYEQYFGPGTRLTVT.

For this clonotype: A much larger clone differs from this one at a single base, so this may be a read error. This chain links TRBV7-9 with TRBJ1-3; D is ambiguous. This CDR3 is built from 14 residues. Between the trimmed V and J ends, which lost 4 bases and 4 bases, there was a span of 11 bases. The germline gives CDR1 SEHNR, CDR2 FQNEAQ (reference sequence). The CDR3 sequence: CASSSGAAGNTIYF. For the CDR3, the DNA is TGTGCCAGCAGCTCAGGAGCAGCCGGAAACACCATATATTTT.

The table lists this clonotype with many counts. V is TRBV7-8 and J is TRBJ1-4; 8 nucleotides align to TRBD1. Germline CDR1 is SGHVS and CDR2 is FQNEAQ. J gave up 2 bases and V 5 bases, and 4 bases lay outside the gene matches. The CDR3 is 15 amino acids. CDR3 in DNA: TGTGCCAGCAGCAAGACAGGGGTTACTAATGAAAAACTGTTTTTT. Translation: CASSKTGVTNEKLFF.

This clonotype was counted at least ten times. This chain links TRBV2 with TRBJ1-4, with 8 bases that match TRBD1. Germline V gene data show CDR1 as SNHLY and CDR2 as FYNNEI. Unmatched junction bases numbered 8, after V lost 7 bases and J lost 10 bases. The CDR3 covers 13 residues. The CDR3 is CASTTTGEGKLFF. The CDR3 DNA reads as TGTGCCAGCACCACGACAGGGGAGGGAAAACTGTTTTTT.

This clonotype has at least ten counts. The chain links TRBV6-1 to TRBJ2-7; TRBD2 is a possible D gene (6 bases). Between the trimmed V and J ends, which lost 4 bases and 0 bases, there was a span of 13 bases. The germline V gene has CDR1 MNHNS and CDR2 SASEGT. The CDR3 totals 15 residues. DNA of the CDR3: TGTGCCAGCAGTGCCCAGAGCGGGCCCTCCTACGAGCAGTACTTC. As protein: CASSAQSGPSYEQYF.

This clonotype was observed many times. The chain's CDR3 is CAISESSGPHNSPLHF. Here the CDR3 DNA reads TGTGCCATCAGTGAGTCATCGGGGCCACATAATTCACCCCTCCACTTT. The chain is built from TRBV10-3 and TRBJ1-6; D may be TRBD1 (5 bases). This CDR3 region has 16 residues. Germline V gives CDR1 ENHRY, CDR2 SYGVKD. V lost 0 bases and J lost 5, with 11 bases in between.

The V and J genes are TRBV7-8 and TRBJ1-5; D call uncertain. The germline V gene encodes CDR1 SGHVS and CDR2 FQNEAQ. The CDR3 is made up of 17 amino acids. Trimming took 2 bases from V and 4 from J, leaving 18 bases between them. The CDR3: CASSLWSTGAGNQPQHF. CDR3 DNA: TGTGCCAGCAGCTTATGGAGCACCGGCGCGGGGAATCAGCCCCAGCATTTT.